The rows below give T cell receptor beta chains drawn from one sample of a study of PD-L1 blockade in urothelial cancer. Clones were sequenced by immunoSEQ multiplex PCR, and TCRdb holds only the in-frame ones, with some missing. The sample has 40,000 or so clones; about 80% are singletons. This specimen consisted of PBMCs, obtained around atezolizumab (anti-PD-L1) treatment. The origin of the receptors is a man aged 65 to 85 with urothelial cancer. Each CDR3 is given with its conserved first and last residue. D genes are given only for firm matches. The size entry is marked missing in some rows and otherwise reads once, few, many or a size class.

clone size | D gene | J gene | V gene | CDR3 protein | CDR3 DNA
few | TRBD1 | TRBJ1-5 | TRBV28 | CASSLIQGRLNQPQHF | TGTGCCAGCAGTTTAATACAGGGGCGCCTTAATCAGCCCCAGCATTTT
NA | TRBD1 | TRBJ2-1 | TRBV7-3 | CASSPQGAVYNEQFF | TGTGCCAGCAGCCCACAGGGGGCTGTGTACAATGAGCAGTTCTTC
NA | NA | TRBJ2-3 | TRBV28 | CASSLSQAGSTDTQYF | TGTGCCAGCAGTTTGAGTCAAGCGGGTAGCACAGATACGCAGTATTTT
NA | NA | TRBJ2-1 | TRBV29-1 | CSVEEEVHNEQFF | TGCAGCGTTGAAGAGGAGGTCCACAATGAGCAGTTCTTC
NA | TRBD1 | TRBJ1-1 | TRBV28 | CASSTNYGTGTHPEAFF | TGTGCCAGCAGTACCAACTACGGGACAGGGACCCACCCTGAAGCTTTCTTT
NA | TRBD1 | TRBJ2-2 | TRBV9 | CASSVVGGVYTGELFF | TGTGCCAGCAGCGTAGTAGGGGGCGTGTACACCGGGGAGCTGTTTTTT
few | NA | TRBJ1-1 | TRBV11-2 | CASSPYHTEAFF | TGTGCCAGCAGCCCCTACCACACTGAAGCTTTCTTT
NA | TRBD1 | TRBJ1-1 | TRBV11-2 | CASSFVPGQGRNTEAFF | TGTGCCAGCAGCTTTGTCCCGGGACAGGGGAGAAACACTGAAGCTTTCTTT
NA | NA | TRBJ2-7 | TRBV30 | CAWEGRPYEQYF | TGTGCCTGGGAGGGCCGACCGTACGAGCAGTACTTC
NA | NA | TRBJ2-7 | TRBV19 | CASSLGPWDTSQTQYEQYF | TGTGCCAGTAGCCTAGGACCGTGGGACACGTCCCAAACTCAATACGAGCAGTACTTC
NA | TRBD1 | TRBJ1-5 | TRBV2 | CASRMDRGINQPQHF | TGTGCCAGCAGGATGGACAGGGGGATTAATCAGCCCCAGCATTTT
NA | NA | TRBJ2-7 | TRBV7-8 | CASTQTIGVGDEQYF | TGTGCCAGCACCCAAACCATCGGGGTTGGTGACGAGCAGTACTTC
few | TRBD2 | TRBJ2-2 | TRBV7-2 | CASSASGLAVTGELFF | TGTGCCAGCAGCGCCTCGGGACTAGCAGTAACCGGGGAGCTGTTTTTT
NA | TRBD1 | TRBJ2-1 | TRBV2 | CASSPGTGGSEQFF | TGTGCCAGCAGTCCCGGGACAGGGGGCAGTGAGCAGTTCTTC
NA | NA | TRBJ1-2 | TRBV2 | CASTPVSGRDLSGYTF | TGTGCCAGCACCCCCGTCTCGGGGAGGGACCTGTCGGGCTACACCTTC
NA | NA | TRBJ2-3 | TRBV19 | CASSSDPGELTDTQYF | TGTGCCAGTAGCTCCGATCCGGGAGAGCTCACAGATACGCAGTATTTT
few | NA | TRBJ1-1 | TRBV6-4 | CASSDSRGTEAFF | TGTGCCAGCAGTGACTCCCGGGGGACTGAAGCTTTCTTT
NA | NA | TRBJ2-2 | TRBV5-5 | CASSLDLVGELFF | TGTGCCAGCAGCTTAGATCTAGTCGGGGAGCTGTTTTTT
NA | TRBD1 | TRBJ1-4 | TRBV28 | CASSPRTGGAANEKLFF | TGTGCCAGCAGTCCCCGGACAGGGGGCGCGGCTAATGAAAAACTGTTTTTT
NA | NA | TRBJ1-4 | TRBV28 | CASSLTGAANEKLFF | TGTGCCAGCAGTTTAACGGGAGCGGCTAATGAAAAACTGTTTTTT
NA | NA | TRBJ1-5 | TRBV19 | CASRRGGFVQGNQPQHF | TGTGCCAGTCGTCGGGGGGGGTTCGTTCAGGGCAATCAGCCCCAGCATTTT
once | TRBD2 | TRBJ2-3 | TRBV11-3 | CASEGLAPDTQYF | TGTGCCAGCGAGGGACTAGCTCCAGATACGCAGTATTTT
NA | TRBD2 | TRBJ2-7 | TRBV10-3 | CAIGTSDSYEQYF | TGTGCCATCGGGACTAGCGATTCCTACGAGCAGTACTTC
NA | TRBD2 | TRBJ2-5 | TRBV11-2 | CASRLTSGSGTQYF | TGTGCCAGCAGGTTAACTAGCGGGAGTGGGACCCAGTACTTC
NA | NA | TRBJ2-1 | TRBV5-6 | CASTFGGTSYNEQFF | TGTGCCAGCACCTTCGGGGGAACTTCCTACAATGAGCAGTTCTTC
NA | NA | TRBJ2-5 | TRBV28 | CASSLPRDRALSGREETQYF | TGTGCCAGCAGTTTACCCCGGGACAGGGCTTTAAGCGGGAGGGAAGAGACCCAGTACTTC
few | NA | TRBJ2-3 | TRBV11-3 | CASSRASDLDTQYF | TGTGCCAGCAGTAGGGCTAGCGACCTAGATACGCAGTATTTT
NA | TRBD1 | TRBJ1-4 | TRBV4-2 | CASSQDRGRDTTNEKLFF | TGTGCCAGCAGCCAAGATAGGGGGCGGGACACAACTAATGAAAAACTGTTTTTT
NA | TRBD1 | TRBJ2-7 | TRBV7-2 | CASSLGGGQGRGYEQYF | TGTGCCAGCAGCTTAGGGGGGGGACAGGGGAGGGGCTACGAGCAGTACTTC
NA | NA | TRBJ2-3 | TRBV28 | CATIKGTDTQYF | TGTGCCACAATAAAGGGGACAGATACGCAGTATTTT
few | TRBD1 | TRBJ2-1 | TRBV7-8 | CASSWAGTGGFF | TGTGCCAGCAGCTGGGCCGGGACAGGAGGTTTCTTC
NA | NA | TRBJ2-6 | TRBV19 | CASREFGQMSSGANVLTF | TGTGCCAGTAGAGAGTTCGGACAGATGAGCTCTGGGGCCAACGTCCTGACTTTC
NA | TRBD1 | TRBJ1-1 | TRBV19 | CASWTGFTLFMNTEAFF | TGTGCCAGTTGGACAGGGTTCACGCTTTTCATGAACACTGAAGCTTTCTTT
NA | TRBD1 | TRBJ1-2 | TRBV30 | CARSGTGGYGYTF | TGTGCCCGATCCGGGACAGGGGGGTATGGCTACACCTTC
few | TRBD1 | TRBJ1-5 | TRBV6-5 | CASSSDRDRNQPQHF | TGTGCCAGCAGCTCGGACCGGGACAGAAATCAGCCCCAGCATTTT
NA | TRBD2 | TRBJ2-1 | TRBV4-2 | CASSRDYIQWEQFF | TGTGCCAGCAGCCGGGACTACATACAATGGGAGCAGTTCTTC
NA | NA | TRBJ2-3 | TRBV11-3 | CASSEGTDTQYF | TGTGCCAGCAGCGAGGGTACAGATACGCAGTATTTT
NA | NA | TRBJ2-7 | TRBV7-3 | CASSLGGRDEQYF | TGTGCCAGCAGCTTAGGAGGGCGGGACGAGCAGTACTTC
once | TRBD2 | TRBJ2-7 | TRBV2 | CASSDGGRPYEQYF | TGTGCCAGCAGTGATGGCGGGAGACCTTACGAGCAGTACTTC
NA | NA | TRBJ1-5 | TRBV27 | CASSSEGVNQPQHF | TGTGCCAGCAGTTCCGAGGGGGTTAATCAGCCCCAGCATTTT
NA | TRBD1 | TRBJ1-2 | TRBV28 | CASSRQGSYYGYTF | TGTGCCAGCAGTAGACAGGGGTCGTACTATGGCTACACCTTC
once | NA | TRBJ2-3 | TRBV5-1 | CASSLVSAPTDTQYF | TGCGCCAGCAGCTTGGTTAGCGCACCTACAGATACGCAGTATTTT
NA | TRBD1 | TRBJ2-5 | TRBV4-1 | CASSLDRGTQETQYF | TGCGCCAGCAGTTTGGACAGGGGGACTCAAGAGACCCAGTACTTC
NA | NA | TRBJ1-2 | TRBV28 | CASTKQRNYGYTF | TGTGCCAGCACGAAACAGAGAAACTATGGCTACACCTTC
NA | TRBD1 | TRBJ2-3 | TRBV7-3 | CASSTTGGRTDTQYF | TGTGCCAGCAGCACTACAGGGGGCAGGACAGATACGCAGTATTTT
once | NA | TRBJ2-2 | TRBV18 | CASSPREDTGELFF | TGTGCCAGCTCACCAAGGGAGGACACCGGGGAGCTGTTTTTT
few | NA | TRBJ2-3 | TRBV4-1 | CASRAQGTDTQYF | TGCGCCAGCAGGGCCCAGGGCACAGATACGCAGTATTTT
NA | NA | TRBJ2-1 | TRBV6-1 | CASSESRRSSYNEQFF | TGTGCCAGCAGTGAGAGCCGGCGGAGCTCCTACAATGAGCAGTTCTTC
medium-sized | TRBD2 | TRBJ2-1 | TRBV19 | CASSSRGGEQFF | TGTGCCAGTAGTTCCCGGGGAGGGGAGCAGTTCTTC
NA | NA | TRBJ2-2 | TRBV7-9 | CASTFGQTNTGELFF | TGTGCCAGCACTTTTGGACAGACGAACACCGGGGAGCTGTTTTTT
NA | TRBD1 | TRBJ1-1 | TRBV7-2 | CASSLDRGGTEAFF | TGTGCCAGCAGCTTGGACAGGGGAGGTACTGAAGCTTTCTTT
NA | NA | TRBJ2-7 | TRBV20-1 | CSAEETYEQYF | TGCAGTGCTGAGGAGACCTACGAGCAGTACTTC
NA | NA | TRBJ1-5 | TRBV6-1 | CASSEARAGWQPQHF | TGTGCCAGCAGTGAAGCTAGGGCGGGATGGCAGCCCCAGCATTTT
NA | NA | TRBJ1-5 | TRBV28 | CASSLGGEHQPQHF | TGTGCCAGCAGTTTAGGGGGGGAACATCAGCCCCAGCATTTT
NA | TRBD2 | TRBJ2-7 | TRBV4-1 | CASSPGLAGAYEQYF | TGCGCCAGCAGCCCCGGACTAGCGGGAGCCTACGAGCAGTACTTC
NA | TRBD2 | TRBJ2-1 | TRBV4-2 | CASSQEAGAQIVQFF | TGTGCCAGCAGCCAAGAAGCGGGAGCCCAGATAGTGCAGTTCTTC
NA | NA | TRBJ2-7 | TRBV28 | CASSLAGKYYEQYF | TGTGCCAGCAGTTTAGCGGGAAAGTACTACGAGCAGTACTTC
many | NA | TRBJ2-3 | TRBV28 | CASRNPSFGTDTQYF | TGTGCCAGCAGGAACCCGAGCTTTGGCACAGATACGCAGTATTTT